Listed here are 12 T cell receptor beta chains from one sample, sequenced in a study of blood T cell repertoires in COVID-19. Only in-frame clones appear in the TCRdb table, and some are missing; sequencing was by immunoSEQ multiplex PCR. The sample consists of 240,000 or so clones, over 65% of them appearing once. The source material was peripheral blood. All receptors derive from a woman older than 75 with acute or convalescent COVID-19.

This clone was seen a few times. This rearrangement joins TRBV6-5 to TRBJ2-2; 9 positions agree with TRBD1. The V segment lost 5 bases and the J segment 4 bases; nucleotides outside the gene matches: 5. The CDR3 has 15 amino acids. Germline V gene lookup returns CDR1 MNHEY and CDR2 SVGAGI. The CDR3 nucleotides are TGTGCCAGCAGTCAGGGACAGGGAGTCACCGGGGAGCTGTTTTTT. Its translation: CASSQGQGVTGELFF.

J is TRBJ1-1 and V is TRBV6-5, with 9 bases lining up with TRBD1. The CDR3 loop spans 16 amino acids. V lost 0 bases and J lost 3; bases outside the gene matches: 5. Per the germline V gene, CDR1 is MNHEY and CDR2 is SVGAGI. The CDR3 region has the DNA TGTGCCAGCAGTTACTCAGCGGGACAGGGTTACACTGAAGCTTTCTTT. Residues: CASSYSAGQGYTEAFF.

The CDR3 region is CASSGGDRANYGYTF. For the CDR3, the DNA is TGCGCCAGCAGTGGGGGGGACAGAGCTAACTATGGCTACACCTTC. V gene TRBV10-1 combines with J gene TRBJ1-2; 7 bases fit TRBD1. Germline-derived CDR1 and CDR2 are WNHNN and SYGVQD (reference sequence). This CDR3 region has 15 residues. With V trimmed by 4 bases and J by 0 bases, 5 bases remained unmatched.

The genes are TRBV11-3 and TRBJ2-1; tentative D call: TRBD2 (5 bases). The CDR3 has 14 residues. CDR1 SGHNT and CDR2 YENEEA come from the germline V gene. Trimming stripped 3 bases from V and 7 bases from J, with 13 bases between. The CDR3 reads CASSFTFPGNEQFF. The CDR3 DNA reads TGTGCCAGCAGCTTCACATTTCCGGGAAATGAGCAGTTCTTC.

The gene calls are TRBV29-1 and TRBJ1-2; D is perhaps TRBD1 (6 bases). V was cut by 6 bases and J by 5 bases, with 22 bases left in between. The CDR3 consists of 15 residues. Per the germline V gene, CDR1 is SQVTM and CDR2 is ANQGSEA. The CDR3 spells CSVSGRGAGKYGYTF. The CDR3 DNA reads TGCAGCGTCTCTGGCAGGGGCGCAGGGAAATATGGCTACACCTTC.

The genes are TRBV30 and TRBJ2-7, with D hard to call. Germline CDR1 is GTSNPN and CDR2 is SVGIG (reference sequence). Trimming cost V 6 bases and J 7 bases, with 16 bases left between them. The CDR3 is 12 residues long. The CDR3, as DNA: TGTGCCTGCACACAAACGGGTGCGGAGCAGTACTTC. Protein sequence: CACTQTGAEQYF.

CDR3 DNA sequence: TGCAGCGCTTGCCAGGGGTACACCGGGGAGCTGTTTTTT. This sequence encodes CSACQGYTGELFF. V usage is TRBV29-1 and J usage is TRBJ2-2; D may be TRBD1 (6 bases). The CDR3 has 13 amino acids. V lost 7 bases and J 3 bases, leaving 12 bases between the germline ends. Germline V CDR1 and CDR2: SQVTM, ANQGSEA.

This chain joins TRBV11-2 and TRBJ2-7, with D maybe TRBD2 (5 bases). V lost 2 bases, J lost 6 bases, and 11 bases lay in between. CDR1 SGHAT and CDR2 FQNNGV come from the germline V gene. CDR3 size: 13 residues. The CDR3: CASSLYGVGEQYF. DNA for the CDR3: TGTGCCAGCAGCTTATACGGGGTTGGCGAGCAGTACTTC.

The table lists this clone with a count of one. CDR3 loop: CSVGQRKNTEAFF. CDR3 sequence (DNA): TGCAGCGTTGGACAGAGAAAAAACACTGAAGCTTTCTTT. The chain couples TRBV29-1 to TRBJ1-1; weak D call: TRBD1 (5 bases). Germline CDR1 and CDR2: SQVTM and ANQGSEA. The CDR3 has 13 amino acids. Trimming pared 4 bases from V and 2 bases from J, leaving 11 bases between.

The chain carries TRBV7-9 and TRBJ2-7, with 10 bases fitting TRBD2. J gave up 5 bases and V 5 bases, and 9 bases lay outside the gene matches. CDR3 length equals 15 residues. Germline-derived CDR1 and CDR2 are SEHNR and FQNEAQ (reference sequence). The CDR3: CASSTSSGSVHEQYF. The CDR3 region has the DNA TGTGCCAGCAGCACTTCTAGCGGGAGTGTCCACGAGCAGTACTTC.

The chain joins TRBV11-2 to TRBJ2-2, with 10 bases fitting TRBD1. Looked up from germline, CDR1 is SGHAT and CDR2 is FQNNGV. Losses at the gene ends were 5 bases for V and 5 bases for J; bases not matched to a gene: 5. The CDR3 length is 15 residues. The CDR3 nucleotides are TGTGCCAGCAGCCGGGGACAGGGGTGGACCGGGGAGCTGTTTTTT. Residues: CASSRGQGWTGELFF.

This chain connects TRBV30 to TRBJ1-1; 7 bases match TRBD1. Germline assignment: CDR1 GTSNPN and CDR2 SVGIG (reference sequence). Trimming at V came to 1 base and at J to 7 bases, leaving 6 bases not matched to a gene. The CDR3 runs to 13 residues. CDR3 DNA sequence: TGTGCCTGGAGTGCTAACAGGGGAGGTGAAGCTTTCTTT. Protein product: CAWSANRGGEAFF.